This is a list of T cell receptor beta chains from one sample in a study of blood T cell repertoires in COVID-19. Measured with immunoSEQ multiplex PCR; TCRdb has only the in-frame clones, and not every one. The sample carries fewer than 200,000 clones, about 78% recorded once. Sequences were obtained from peripheral blood. The receptors were sampled from a woman between 50 and 59 years old with active or convalescent COVID-19. The CDR3 runs from the conserved cysteine through the conserved F or W. The D gene is left open where the match is weak. A row's size may be missing; if present it is once, few, many or a size class.

CDR3 protein	CDR3 DNA	D gene	V gene	J gene	clone size
CASSYLNPGEQFF	TGTGCCAGCAGTTACCTCAATCCGGGGGAGCAGTTCTTC	-	TRBV6-5	TRBJ2-1	-
CASSEGTGISNQPQHF	TGTGCCAGCAGTGAAGGGACAGGGATTAGCAATCAGCCCCAGCATTTT	TRBD1	TRBV6-1	TRBJ1-5	-
CAISERLAAVDTQYF	TGTGCCATCAGTGAAAGACTAGCGGCGGTCGATACGCAGTATTTT	TRBD2	TRBV10-3	TRBJ2-3	-
CASSSTRDTEAFF	TGTGCCAGCAGCTCGACCAGGGATACTGAAGCTTTCTTT	-	TRBV7-2	TRBJ1-1	-
CSAGQYAAFF	TGCAGTGCTGGTCAGTACGCAGCTTTCTTT	-	TRBV20-1	TRBJ1-1	-
CASSYDGAPNEQFF	TGTGCCAGCAGTTATGACGGAGCTCCGAATGAGCAGTTCTTC	-	TRBV6-5	TRBJ2-1	-
CASSRDRGSYNEQFF	TGTGCCAGCAGTCGGGACAGGGGGTCCTACAATGAGCAGTTCTTC	TRBD1	TRBV6-4	TRBJ2-1	-
CASSPRGRAVLQETQYF	TGTGCCAGCAGCCCAAGGGGTAGGGCGGTCCTTCAAGAGACCCAGTACTTC	-	TRBV4-2	TRBJ2-5	-
CASSLGGQLSGNTIYF	TGTGCCAGCAGCTTGGGGGGACAGCTCTCTGGAAACACCATATATTTT	TRBD1	TRBV5-4	TRBJ1-3	-
CASTSGSEAFF	TGTGCCAGCACCTCGGGGAGTGAAGCTTTCTTT	-	TRBV28	TRBJ1-1	-
CACSLGGSTEAFF	TGTGCCTGCTCCTTGGGGGGGTCGACTGAAGCTTTCTTT	-	TRBV30	TRBJ1-1	-
CASSPAISGGNTEAFF	TGTGCCAGCTCACCCGCGATCTCGGGTGGGAACACTGAAGCTTTCTTT	-	TRBV18	TRBJ1-1	-
CASSQQLAGADTQYF	TGTGCCAGCAGCCAGCAGTTAGCGGGAGCAGATACGCAGTATTTT	TRBD2	TRBV14	TRBJ2-3	-
CAWSSPNTIYF	TGTGCCTGGAGTTCCCCGAACACCATATATTTT	-	TRBV30	TRBJ1-3	-
CASRQDRGETQYF	TGTGCCAGCAGACAAGACAGGGGCGAGACCCAGTACTTC	TRBD1	TRBV7-3	TRBJ2-5	-
CASSLASRDTQYF	TGTGCCAGCAGCTTGGCTAGCCGAGATACGCAGTATTTT	-	TRBV5-6	TRBJ2-3	-
CASSVTGGAYGYTF	TGTGCCAGCAGCGTCACGGGAGGGGCCTATGGCTACACCTTC	-	TRBV9	TRBJ1-2	-
CASSLGTGPLIHEQYF	TGTGCCAGCAGCCTGGGGACAGGGCCGTTGATCCACGAGCAGTACTTC	TRBD1	TRBV5-8	TRBJ2-7	-
CASSYSERGLQFF	TGTGCCAGCAGTTACTCAGAAAGGGGCCTTCAGTTCTTC	-	TRBV6-2/TRBV6-3	TRBJ2-1	-
CASSPDRDYTGELFF	TGTGCCAGCAGTCCTGACAGGGACTACACCGGGGAGCTGTTTTTT	-	TRBV2	TRBJ2-2	-
CASSQGHSGGDYGYTF	TGCGCCAGCAGCCAAGGGCACTCAGGGGGCGACTATGGCTACACCTTC	TRBD1	TRBV4-1	TRBJ1-2	-
CASSLRDRVNEQFF	TGTGCCAGTAGCTTGAGGGACAGGGTGAATGAGCAGTTCTTC	TRBD1	TRBV19	TRBJ2-1	once
CASSVRGQGTEAFF	TGTGCCAGCAGCGTCAGGGGGCAAGGCACTGAAGCTTTCTTT	TRBD1	TRBV9	TRBJ1-1	-
CASSRTSGGASETQYF	TGTGCCAGCAGCCGGACTAGCGGGGGGGCCTCGGAGACCCAGTACTTC	TRBD2	TRBV2	TRBJ2-5	-
CASSWRLAGRETQYF	TGTGCCAGCAGCTGGAGACTAGCGGGGAGAGAGACCCAGTACTTC	TRBD2	TRBV5-4	TRBJ2-5	-
CASSEWTRINEKLFF	TGTGCCAGCAGTGAATGGACAAGGATTAATGAAAAACTGTTTTTT	-	TRBV2	TRBJ1-4	once
CASSQGTSHSGNTIYF	TGCGCCAGCAGCCAAGGCACCAGTCACTCTGGAAACACCATATATTTT	-	TRBV4-3	TRBJ1-3	once
CASSYSSQGVGELFF	TGTGCCAGCAGTTACTCGAGTCAGGGGGTCGGGGAGCTGTTTTTT	TRBD1	TRBV6-5	TRBJ2-2	few
CASSSKSRGMNTEAFF	TGTGCCAGCAGCTCAAAATCCAGAGGGATGAACACTGAAGCTTTCTTT	-	TRBV7-8	TRBJ1-1	few
CASRKEGVGYGYTF	TGTGCCAGCAGAAAAGAGGGGGTGGGCTATGGCTACACCTTC	-	TRBV3-1/TRBV3-2	TRBJ1-2	-
CAWSDPFTGGGQHF	TGTGCCTGGAGTGACCCCTTCACAGGGGGCGGTCAACACTTC	TRBD1	TRBV30	TRBJ2-4	-
CASKGQADFNYGYTF	TGTGCCAGCAAAGGACAGGCGGACTTTAACTATGGCTACACCTTC	TRBD1	TRBV6-5	TRBJ1-2	-
CASSSRDTWSEKLFF	TGTGCCAGCAGCTCTCGGGACACTTGGAGCGAAAAACTGTTTTTT	-	TRBV9	TRBJ1-4	-
CASRLSGASNEQFF	TGTGCCAGCAGGCTTAGCGGGGCCAGCAATGAGCAGTTCTTC	TRBD2	TRBV6-5	TRBJ2-1	once
CASSRGQGTTNEKLFF	TGTGCCAGCAGCAGGGGTCAGGGGACAACTAATGAAAAACTGTTTTTT	-	TRBV2	TRBJ1-4	-
CAITGNYGYTF	TGTGCCATAACAGGTAACTATGGCTACACCTTC	-	TRBV10-3	TRBJ1-2	-
CASSPTTSGGYNEQFF	TGTGCCAGCAGCCCAACTACTAGCGGGGGGTACAATGAGCAGTTCTTC	TRBD2	TRBV9	TRBJ2-1	-
CASSLGQNTEAFF	TGTGCCAGCAGTCTGGGACAGAACACTGAAGCTTTCTTT	-	TRBV6-6	TRBJ1-1	-
CASSVGADMNTEAFF	TGTGCCAGCAGCGTAGGGGCAGACATGAACACTGAAGCTTTCTTT	-	TRBV9	TRBJ1-1	-